This TCR beta chain originates from a study of molecular identifiers for immune sequencing clone quantification. Via MiXCR, TCRdb re-called the PCR reads, giving one row per CDR3 protein. The sample yields roughly 71,000 distinct CDR3 sequences, approximately 17% seen once. In germline, CDR1 is MNHEY, CDR2 SMNVEV (reference sequence). The CDR3 is 14 residues long. Trimming stripped 7 bases from V and 4 bases from J, with 14 bases between. Overall study findings and caveats: Single-cell amounts of spiked Jurkat TCR RNA were reportedly detectable among about a million naive cells.

This clonotype was counted only a few times. The antigen is not known. This chain joins TRBV27 and TRBJ2-1; D may be TRBD2 (5 bases). Sequenced input: naive CD8+ T cells from blood, with Jurkat cell RNA spiked in. Subset in this sample: FACS-sorted CD8+CD4-CCR7+CD45RA+ naive T cells. The receptor comes from a human donor in good health. Some libraries in this study had Jurkat cell RNA spiked in. The CDR3 coding sequence is TGTGCCAGCACCCCCCTGGGCGGGTACAATGAGCAGTTCTTC. It translates to CASTPLGGYNEQFF.